The present T cell receptor (beta chain) was sequenced within a study of human T cells and chemical hapten exposure. Unfractionated whole blood yielded the extracted total RNA. From germline, CDR1 is SEHNR and CDR2 FQNEAQ (reference sequence). The CDR3 extends over 15 amino acids. The germline V and J ends were trimmed by 5 bases and 1 base, with 15 bases remaining between them. Each cDNA molecule in the library carried unique molecular identifiers. TCRdb re-derived calls from the reads in MiXCR, one entry per CDR3 protein. The data hold 2,500 to 4,000 distinct CDR3 sequences, with approximately 48% observed a single time.

The receptor comes from a human donor who had alopecia or was a healthy volunteer (not recorded which). Some clones in this sample may be carry-over from other donors' samples. This table probably holds off-target reads from a library built for another chain. Material for sequencing was whole blood. The rearrangement joins TRBV7-9 to TRBJ2-7; possibly TRBD1 or TRBD2 for D (5 bases each). CDR3 sequence: CASSLRGSPSYEQYF. The CDR3 DNA is TGTGCCAGCAGCCTACGGGGCAGCCCTTCCTACGAGCAGTACTTC.